This T cell receptor beta chain was recovered during a study of blood T cell repertoires in COVID-19. About the research overall: Collection of acute and convalescent COVID-19 samples took place in the United States, Italy and Spain. From T cells, B-cell-depleted T cells, or PBMCs came the material, which was cDNA or gDNA.

This CDR3 spans 13 amino acids. CDR1 and CDR2 from the germline V gene are SQVTM and ANQGSEA. V was pared by 8 bases and J by 3 bases, with 6 bases of the junction left unmatched. Methods used by the authors: Estimates of nucleated cell counts were drawn from the amplification of reference gene primers. The data were produced by immunoSEQ multiplex PCR, yet TCRdb's version contains in-frame clones alone and is incomplete. For V, J and clone size, that table is used; D and trimming come from the DNA. The sample has approximately 220,000 clones, 86% seen once; the top ten hold roughly 2%. The chain is built from TRBV29-1 and TRBJ2-4, with TRBD2 matching 8 bases. This clonotype was sampled from a woman between 50 and 59 years old with acute or convalescent COVID-19. Sequencing input: peripheral blood. CDR3 in amino acids: CSIRGGLKNIQYF. DNA for the CDR3: TGCAGCATTCGGGGGGGCCTCAAAAACATTCAGTACTTC.